One and the same sample provided the 3 T cell receptor beta chains below, sequenced in a study of identical twins. A single record per CDR3 protein comes from TCRdb applying MiXCR to the 5' RACE reads. The sample consists of around 450,000 distinct CDR3 sequences, over 12% of them appearing once. These sequences were also reported in another study, on yellow fever vaccine responses in identical twins.

The sample consisted of CD4+ T cells sorted from blood. These receptors originate from a woman aged 18 to 35 in good health.

This clonotype was counted only a few times. The V call is TRBV7-9, the J call TRBJ2-3; TRBD1 might be the D (6 bases). CDR1 is SEHNR and CDR2 is FQNEAQ in the germline V gene (reference sequence). The CDR3 consists of 16 residues. The V end lost 5 bases, the J end lost 2 bases, and 17 bases lay between the germline ends. The CDR3 coding sequence is TGTGCCAGCAGCCCTCGCAGGGGTAAAAACACAGATACGCAGTATTTT. It translates to CASSPRRGKNTDTQYF.

The CDR3 DNA follows: TGCAGCGTTGATGGGCTCCAAGAGACCCAGTACTTC. This gives the protein CSVDGLQETQYF. The chain recombines TRBV29-1 with TRBJ2-5; D gene ambiguous. CDR1 is SQVTM and CDR2 is ANQGSEA in the germline V gene. V was cut by 3 bases and J by 1 base, with 6 bases left in between. The CDR3 covers 12 residues.

V gene TRBV24-1 combines with J gene TRBJ2-3, with D possibly TRBD2 on 5 matching bases. The germline V gene encodes CDR1 KGHDR and CDR2 SFDVKD. Trimming stripped 10 bases from V and 1 base from J, with 11 bases between. The CDR3 runs to 13 residues. The CDR3 reads CATAVGGTDTQYF. The CDR3, as DNA: TGTGCCACGGCCGTCGGGGGCACAGATACGCAGTATTTT.